This TCR beta chain was found in a study of cytomegalovirus exposure and HLA in healthy donors (dated by TCRdb to 2016 to 2017). General notes on the study: According to a later analysis, one platform produced both the roughly 120 validation repertoires and the 666 repertoires of the first cohort. In addition to the first cohort of around 670 subjects, a separate validation cohort of under 150 different subjects was used. The study was designed to test whether signatures of past pathogen exposure could be identified by cataloging public T cell receptors. The study combined high-throughput TCR immunosequencing, statistical association of individual TCRs with disease status, and machine learning to predict cytomegalovirus infection status.

To note about this clone: Its antigen remains unidentified. Base-call qualities are not available, and no considerably larger clone is one nucleotide away.

Counted from cysteine to phenylalanine, this CDR3 has 17 amino acids. Only the CDR3 DNA stays, 51 bases, in frame from base 1. The trim is 3 bases for V and 7 bases for J, with a gap of 25 bases between the germline ends. CDR1 and CDR2 are read off the germline V gene (reference sequence) as LNHNV and YYDKDF. Libraries were constructed by the immunoSEQ multiplex PCR assay. On the study's bioinformatics: A statistical classification framework was built for diagnosing cytomegalovirus status from the catalog of TCR beta chain sequences. The table was pulled from immuneACCESS by TCRdb, which kept in-frame rearrangements only. Such tables lose some clones; where checked, under half of the loss comes from unresolved V genes, and the rest has no known cause. That table supplies the V and J calls and clone size; D and trimming were determined from the DNA. For this sample the table gives approximately 140,000 clones, of which approximately 87% were detected only once. The ten biggest clones cover roughly 3% of the sample.

The paper's findings and limits, for the study overall: The classifier was reported to diagnose cytomegalovirus status with high specificity and sensitivity in both the original and validation cohorts. It was suggested by the authors that the approach could potentially be generalized to other disease states and immunological phenotypes. Subsequent analysis determined that TCRs grouped into clusters in the first cohort also showed a tendency toward co-occurrence across the 120 validation repertoires, and about 94% of cluster scores exceeded 0. In the study, 150 to 200 TCR beta chains were listed as associated with cytomegalovirus. Across donors, most TCR sequences were observed very rarely, whereas some public TCRs were present in many individuals. In vitro tests confirmed that a few of the cytomegalovirus-associated TCR beta chains recognize cytomegalovirus antigens. All 110 or so repertoires were used to score co-occurrence in the validation cohort in a later analysis, because that analysis had no HLA typing for the cohort.

The donors belonged to the validation cohort of about 130 subjects, which was separate from the roughly 670-subject first cohort. The sequencing input was PBMCs. This clonotype originated in a man aged 18 to 29 in good health and CMV-seronegative. Recombination joined TRBV15 with TRBJ2-7; the D gene cannot be named for sure. The DNA sequence is TGTGCCACCAGCAGGGCGTTTTGGCGACACCCCCGACGGGAGCAGTACTTC. It is translated as CATSRAFWRHPRREQYF.